This entry is about one TCR beta chain. Its antigen remains unidentified. Ten immunoSEQ deep assay plates served to sequence unsorted PBMC DNA. Profiling relied on immunoSEQ multiplex PCR, and the TCRdb table lists in-frame clones only, not all of them. This repertoire shows hundreds of thousands of clones, about 80% found once; its top ten account for about 11%. This specimen comes from a study of shared clonotypes between healthy human individuals. Recent vaccinations or acute infections were absent in the healthy HIV-negative adult donors. Study-wide results and limits: It was anticipated that sequencing depth would influence how many clonotypes donors shared. Sample collection involved blood only; tissue repertoires are likely different.

The germline V gene has CDR1 SGHRS and CDR2 YFSETQ. The length of the CDR3 is 15 residues. V lost 0 bases, J lost 2 bases, and 5 bases stayed unmatched. The chain recombines TRBV5-1 with TRBJ2-7; 7 bases agree with TRBD1. Sequencing was done on a sample of PBMCs. This receptor was identified in a woman aged 40-49 years in good health. Some clones in this sample may be carry-over from other donors' samples. CDR3 sequence: CASSLALQGTYEQYF. DNA for the CDR3: TGCGCCAGCAGCTTGGCCCTACAGGGGACCTACGAGCAGTACTTC.